This T cell receptor (beta chain) was recorded in a study of T cell changes during pregnancy in multiple sclerosis. Measured with immunoSEQ multiplex PCR; TCRdb has only the in-frame clones, and not every one. Of tens of thousands of clones listed, 80% to 95% were seen once; the top ten hold 2.5% to 3%. The sequences come from CD8+ T cells from peripheral blood mononuclear cells, collected in the second trimester of pregnancy. The receptor was isolated from a female donor with multiple sclerosis, enrolled in a pregnancy study.

The CDR3 sequence: CASSLAGGPPSYNEQFF. In DNA, the CDR3 is TGTGCCAGCAGCTTAGCGGGGGGGCCGCCATCCTACAATGAGCAGTTCTTC. The chain uses TRBV7-3 and TRBJ2-1; 9 bases fit TRBD2. The germline gives CDR1 SGHTA, CDR2 FQGTGA. The ends lost 2 bases at V and 1 base at J; junction bases unmatched: 6. The CDR3 totals 17 residues.